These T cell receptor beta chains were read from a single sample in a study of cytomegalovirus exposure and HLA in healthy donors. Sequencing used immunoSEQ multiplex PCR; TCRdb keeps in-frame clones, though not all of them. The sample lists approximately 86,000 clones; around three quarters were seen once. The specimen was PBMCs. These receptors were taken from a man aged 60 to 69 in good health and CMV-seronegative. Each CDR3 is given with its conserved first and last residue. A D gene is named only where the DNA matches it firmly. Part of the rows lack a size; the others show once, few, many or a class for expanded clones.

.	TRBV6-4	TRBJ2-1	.	CASSTDLSSYNEQFF	TGTGCCAGCAGTACGGACTTAAGCTCCTACAATGAGCAGTTCTTC
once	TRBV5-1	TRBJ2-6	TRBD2	CASSKLAGGPSNGANVLTF	TGCGCCAGCAGCAAACTAGCGGGGGGGCCAAGCAATGGGGCCAACGTCCTGACTTTC
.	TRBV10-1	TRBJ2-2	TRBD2	CASRPGTSGTVGELFF	TGCGCCAGCAGACCTGGGACTAGCGGGACAGTTGGGGAGCTGTTTTTT
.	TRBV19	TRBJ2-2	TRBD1	CASRTGVTGELFF	TGTGCCAGTAGGACAGGGGTCACCGGGGAGCTGTTTTTT
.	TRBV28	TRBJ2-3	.	CASSYPGLPTQYF	TGTGCCAGCAGTTACCCTGGACTCCCTACGCAGTATTTT
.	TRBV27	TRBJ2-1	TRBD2	CAIKYRASGGGNEQFF	TGTGCCATCAAATATCGGGCTAGCGGGGGGGGGAATGAGCAGTTCTTC
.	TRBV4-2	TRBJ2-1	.	CASSRERGYNEQFF	TGTGCCAGCAGCCGGGAGAGAGGGTACAATGAGCAGTTCTTC
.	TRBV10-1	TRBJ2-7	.	CARGHQGLYEQYF	TGCGCCAGGGGACATCAGGGGCTCTACGAGCAGTACTTC
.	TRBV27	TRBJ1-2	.	CASSIDRMGNGYTF	TGTGCCAGCAGCATCGACAGGATGGGAAATGGCTACACCTTC
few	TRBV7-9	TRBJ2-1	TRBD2	CASSLGLGQYNEQFF	TGTGCCAGCAGCCTGGGACTAGGCCAATACAATGAGCAGTTCTTC
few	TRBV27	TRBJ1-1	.	CASSLMGNEAFF	TGTGCCAGCAGTTTAATGGGCAATGAAGCTTTCTTT
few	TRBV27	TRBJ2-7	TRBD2	CASSPQSLAGGPQYF	TGTGCCAGCAGTCCCCAATCGTTAGCGGGAGGCCCTCAGTACTTC
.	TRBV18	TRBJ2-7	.	CASSEARNYEQYF	TGTGCCAGCTCAGAGGCCAGAAACTACGAGCAGTACTTC
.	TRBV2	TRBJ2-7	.	CASSELERQGEQYF	TGTGCCAGCAGTGAATTGGAGCGCCAGGGAGAGCAGTACTTC
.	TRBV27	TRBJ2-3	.	CASTWGGGTTDTQYF	TGTGCCAGCACCTGGGGAGGGGGGACCACAGATACGCAGTATTTT
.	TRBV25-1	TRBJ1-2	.	CASSNPGANYGYTF	TGTGCCAGCAGTAACCCGGGGGCTAACTATGGCTACACCTTC
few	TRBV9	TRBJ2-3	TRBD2	CASSTAGGPRETTDTQYF	TGTGCCAGCAGCACCGCGGGGGGCCCCCGGGAAACCACAGATACGCAGTATTTT
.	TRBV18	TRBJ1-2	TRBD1	CASSPRTGEDGYTF	TGTGCCAGCTCACCACGGACAGGGGAGGATGGCTACACCTTC
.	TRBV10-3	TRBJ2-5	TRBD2	CAISARLAGESKEETQYF	TGTGCCATCAGTGCAAGACTAGCGGGGGAAAGTAAGGAAGAGACCCAGTACTTC
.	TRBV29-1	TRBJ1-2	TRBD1	CSDGTGGGYTF	TGCAGCGATGGGACAGGGGGTGGCTACACCTTC
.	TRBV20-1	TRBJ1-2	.	CSALGTGGYTF	TGCAGTGCTCTGGGCACAGGTGGCTACACCTTC
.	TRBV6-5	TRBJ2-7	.	CASSFRRGTAYEQYF	TGTGCCAGCAGTTTCCGTCGCGGGACAGCCTACGAGCAGTACTTC
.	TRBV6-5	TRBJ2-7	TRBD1	CASRGQSSYEQYF	TGTGCCAGCAGGGGACAGTCTTCCTACGAGCAGTACTTC
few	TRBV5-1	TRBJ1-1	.	CASSLRGGVEAFF	TGCGCCAGCAGCTTGCGAGGGGGGGTTGAAGCTTTCTTT
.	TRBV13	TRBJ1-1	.	CASTFSNTEAFF	TGTGCCAGCACGTTTTCGAACACTGAAGCTTTCTTT
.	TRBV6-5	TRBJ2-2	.	CASSYDRNTGELFF	TGTGCCAGCAGTTATGACAGAAACACCGGGGAGCTGTTTTTT
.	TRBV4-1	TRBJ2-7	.	CASSQDEAGGPSYEQYF	TGCGCCAGCAGCCAAGATGAGGCGGGCGGCCCCTCCTACGAGCAGTACTTC
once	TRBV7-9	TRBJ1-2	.	CASSLLIGNGYTF	TGTGCCAGCTCCCTTCTTATCGGGAATGGCTACACCTTC
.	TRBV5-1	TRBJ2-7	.	CASSLDPGLYEQYF	TGCGCCAGCAGCTTGGATCCAGGACTCTACGAGCAGTACTTC
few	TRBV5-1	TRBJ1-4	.	CASSHDTPNEKLFF	TGCGCCAGCAGCCATGACACTCCTAATGAAAAACTGTTTTTT
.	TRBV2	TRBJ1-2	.	CASGGGYGYTF	TGTGCCAGCGGGGGGGGCTATGGCTACACCTTC
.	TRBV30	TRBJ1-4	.	CAWRSGATTNEKLFF	TGTGCCTGGAGATCAGGGGCCACAACTAATGAAAAACTGTTTTTT
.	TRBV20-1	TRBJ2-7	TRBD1	CSITGGYEQYF	TGCAGTATTACAGGGGGATACGAGCAGTACTTC